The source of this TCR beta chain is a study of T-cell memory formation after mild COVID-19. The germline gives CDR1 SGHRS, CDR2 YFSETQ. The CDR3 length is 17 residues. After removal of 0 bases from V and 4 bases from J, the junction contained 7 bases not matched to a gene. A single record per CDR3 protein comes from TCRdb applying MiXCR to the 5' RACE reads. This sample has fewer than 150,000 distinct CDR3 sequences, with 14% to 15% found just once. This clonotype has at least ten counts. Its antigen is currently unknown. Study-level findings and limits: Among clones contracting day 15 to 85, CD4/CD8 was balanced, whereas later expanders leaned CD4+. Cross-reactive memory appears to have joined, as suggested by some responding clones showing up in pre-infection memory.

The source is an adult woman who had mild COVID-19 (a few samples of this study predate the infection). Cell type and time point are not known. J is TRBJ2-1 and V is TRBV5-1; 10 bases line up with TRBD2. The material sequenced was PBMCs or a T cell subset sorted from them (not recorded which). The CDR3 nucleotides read TGCGCCAGCAGCTTGGCCCTAGCGGGGGAGGTTTACAATGAGCAGTTCTTC. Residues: CASSLALAGEVYNEQFF.